This T cell receptor (beta chain) was retrieved from a study of blood T cell repertoires in COVID-19. As for the study in general: The samples span acute and convalescent COVID-19 from the United States, Italy and Spain. The cDNA or gDNA used as material had been derived from T cells, B-cell-depleted T cells, or PBMCs.

The Seattle patients joined while their infection was active and were tracked longitudinally afterward. Authors' analysis steps: Estimation of nucleated cell counts was performed using reference gene primer amplification. The table came from immunoSEQ multiplex PCR; TCRdb's copy has only in-frame clones and leaves some out. The DNA gave D and trimming, while V, J and clone size come from that table. The table shows approximately 110,000 clones, with around 85% occurring only once. Sequencing was performed on peripheral blood. This receptor was obtained from a woman aged 60-75 years with COVID-19, enrolled during active disease.

The chain's CDR3 is CASSQEGTAYNEQFF. The CDR3 nucleotides are TGTGCCAGCAGCCAAGAGGGGACTGCCTACAATGAGCAGTTCTTC. The chain uses TRBV4-2 and TRBJ2-1; tentatively, D is TRBD2 (6 bases). V lost 0 bases, J lost 2 bases, and 8 bases lay in between. The CDR3 spans 15 residues. Per the germline V gene, CDR1 is LGHNA and CDR2 is YNFKEQ.